The present T cell receptor (beta chain) was sequenced within a study of response to subunit inactivated influenza vaccine. This clonotype was recorded at least ten times. From the RT-PCR reads, TCRdb called clonotypes with MiXCR, one entry per CDR3 protein. The table includes about 190,000 distinct CDR3 sequences, roughly 14% detected once. The length of the CDR3 is 15 residues. The germline V gene has CDR1 SGHTS and CDR2 YDEGEE. Trimming took 5 bases from V and 7 from J; bases not matched to a gene: 10. This receptor was identified in a middle-aged man who received an inactivated influenza vaccine. J is TRBJ2-1 and V is TRBV5-8; TRBD2 matches 9 bases. Sequencing used CD8+ T cells sorted from PBMCs, obtained less than 6 days after vaccination. In DNA, the CDR3 is TGTGCCAGCAGTGTAGGCGGCGGGAGGGGGAATGAGCAGTTCTTC. Its translation: CASSVGGGRGNEQFF.